This T cell receptor (beta chain) derives from a study of blood T cell repertoires in COVID-19. The wider study: Sites in the United States, Italy and Spain provided acute and convalescent COVID-19 samples. T cells, B-cell-depleted T cells, or PBMCs supplied cDNA or gDNA.

CDR1 SQVTM and CDR2 ANQGSEA come from the germline V gene. The V gene end was trimmed by 5 bases and the J gene end by 3 bases; junction bases not matched to a gene: 10. The CDR3 length is 14 residues. Original methodology: Cell counts per sample came from amplifying reference gene primers. Profiling relied on immunoSEQ multiplex PCR, and the TCRdb table lists in-frame clones only, not all of them. The V and J calls and clone size are taken from that table; D and trimming were inferred from the DNA. Of under 130,000 clones detected, 69% appear once; the ten largest clones hold less than 6.5%. The receptor was derived from an elderly man with acute or convalescent COVID-19. The sequenced sample consisted of peripheral blood. The chain is built from TRBV29-1 and TRBJ2-7; 7 bases agree with TRBD1. CDR3 bases: TGCAGCGTTTCCTCAGGGGGATTAAACTACGAGCAGTACTTC. Amino acid sequence: CSVSSGGLNYEQYF.